The 10 T cell receptor beta chains below all came from one sample that was sequenced in a study of T-cell memory formation after mild COVID-19 (dated by TCRdb to the early 2020s). Receptors were amplified or captured by 5' RACE. The sequencer was an Illumina NovaSeq 6000. TCRdb's own reprocessing of the public reads used fastp at Q25 and MiXCR and kept productive beta chains. Rows are unified per CDR3 protein, each entry keeping the most common DNA and genes. The sample table records some 300,000 distinct CDR3 sequences; roughly 19% of these occur just once. The ten biggest clones cover about 21% of the sample. Sequences were obtained from PBMCs or a T cell subset sorted from them (not recorded which). The receptors stem from a man between 18 and 29 years old who had mild COVID-19 (a few samples of this study predate the infection). The sample titles of this study are shuffled in the database, so cell type and time point are left out; the donor was told from shared clones.

This clonotype was seen only a few times. This chain links TRBV19 with TRBJ1-5, with D possibly TRBD1 on 5 matching bases. This CDR3 is built from 13 residues. The V and J ends lost 3 bases and 7 bases respectively, with 10 bases between them. CDR1 is LNHDA and CDR2 is SQIVND in the germline V gene (reference sequence). CDR3 sequence reads: CASSMGPEQPQHF. The CDR3, as DNA: TGTGCCAGTAGTATGGGGCCGGAACAGCCCCAGCATTTT.

A few counts support this clonotype. This rearrangement joins TRBV4-3 to TRBJ1-6, with D uncertain. Germline CDR1 and CDR2: LGHNA and YSLEER. This CDR3 spans 14 amino acids. V lost 4 bases and J 8 bases, leaving 12 bases between the germline ends. As DNA, the CDR3 is TGCGCCAGCAGCCTGCAAGGGTCGTATTCACCCCTCCACTTT. It yields the protein CASSLQGSYSPLHF.

The gene calls are TRBV3-1 and TRBJ1-5; TRBD1 might be the D (5 bases). There are 14 residues in the CDR3. The germline V and J ends were trimmed by 1 base and 5 bases, with 9 bases remaining between them. CDR1 is LGHDT, CDR2 YNNKEL, per germline (reference sequence). The DNA of the CDR3 is TGTGCCAGCAGCCAAGGACAGTTATATCAGCCCCAGCATTTT. Amino acids: CASSQGQLYQPQHF.

This clonotype turned up a few times. This sequence joins TRBV6-5 and TRBJ2-5, with D possibly being TRBD1 (6 bases). The CDR3 has 14 residues. V shed 0 bases and J shed 2 bases, with 7 bases lying between them. CDR1 is MNHEY and CDR2 is SVGAGI in the germline V gene. The CDR3 region is CASSYSGQQETQYF. The CDR3 nucleotides read TGTGCCAGCAGTTACTCAGGACAGCAAGAGACCCAGTACTTC.

The chain recombines TRBV5-1 with TRBJ2-5, with a possible D match to TRBD1 (6 bases). This CDR3 has 16 residues. Trimming pared 0 bases from V and 7 bases from J, leaving 19 bases between. Germline V lookup: CDR1 SGHRS, CDR2 YFSETQ. Written as DNA, the CDR3 is TGCGCCAGCAGCTTGGGAGGGGGAATCCGCCAGCTGACCCAGTACTTC. Protein product: CASSLGGGIRQLTQYF. Drawing the rest from reference TRBV5-1 and TRBJ2-5, the complete variable domain is KAGVTQTPRYLIKTRGQQVTLSCSPISGHRSVSWYQQTPGQGLQFLFEYFSETQRNKGNFPGRFSGRQFSNSRSEMNVSTLELGDSALYLCASSLGGGIRQLTQYFGPGTRLLVL.

This chain links TRBV6-5 with TRBJ1-1, with D tentatively TRBD1 (6 bases). The CDR3 runs 13 residues. Germline V gene data show CDR1 as MNHEY and CDR2 as SVGAGI. Trimming took 5 bases from V and 5 from J, leaving 12 bases between them. The CDR3 DNA is TGTGCCAGCAGTCGCAACAGGGAGACTGAAGCTTTCTTT. Translation: CASSRNRETEAFF.

This clonotype was detected a few times. The CDR3 bases are TGTGCCAGCCAGGCAGTAACAGATACGCAGTATTTT. It specifies CASQAVTDTQYF. The chain uses TRBV28 and TRBJ2-3; D unclear. Germline loops: CDR1 MDHEN, CDR2 SYDVKM. V was clipped by 8 bases and J by 3 bases, with 9 bases between them. This CDR3 region has 12 residues.

The DNA for the CDR3 is TGTGCCATCTGCCCGGGACAGGGGACCTACGAGCAGTACTTC. The encoded protein is CAICPGQGTYEQYF. The V gene is TRBV10-3, the J gene TRBJ2-7; TRBD1 aligns across 10 bases. Losses at the gene ends were 8 bases for V and 2 bases for J; bases not matched to a gene: 6. This CDR3 is built from 14 residues. The germline V gene has CDR1 ENHRY and CDR2 SYGVKD.

This clonotype was seen only a few times. V usage is TRBV2 and J usage is TRBJ1-1; 9 nucleotides match TRBD1. Trimming removed 5 bases from V and 8 bases from J; junction bases left unmatched: 6. CDR3 length equals 13 residues. Germline V gene data show CDR1 as SNHLY and CDR2 as FYNNEI. DNA for the CDR3: TGTGCCAGCAGTACCCCGGGACAGGGAGAAGCTTTCTTT. Protein sequence: CASSTPGQGEAFF.

This clonotype has a handful of counts. The chain couples TRBV7-2 to TRBJ2-3; D gene ambiguous. Germline assignment: CDR1 SGHTA and CDR2 FQGNSA. CDR3 length: 13 residues. V lost 5 bases and J lost 4, with 10 bases in between. Here the CDR3 reads CASSPLRPDTQYF. The CDR3 DNA sequence: TGTGCCAGCAGCCCACTACGGCCAGATACGCAGTATTTT.